The 16 T cell receptor beta chains given below trace back to one sample, sequenced in a study of siplizumab effects on memory and regulatory T cells. Libraries were prepared by immunoSEQ multiplex PCR; TCRdb keeps only in-frame clonotypes and omits some of them. Of under 140,000 clones listed, approximately 92% were seen once; the top ten hold around 1.3%. The sequencing sample was made of CD4+ T cells sorted from blood. These receptors originate from a human donor in good health.

The chain couples TRBV30 to TRBJ2-3; perhaps TRBD1 as D (6 bases). Germline V lookup: CDR1 GTSNPN, CDR2 SVGIG (reference sequence). This CDR3 contains 15 residues. The V and J ends lost 3 bases and 3 bases respectively, with 16 bases between them. This CDR3 reads CAWSSVGALTDTQYF. The CDR3 coding sequence is TGTGCCTGGAGCTCCGTGGGGGCCTTAACAGATACGCAGTATTTT.

This chain uses TRBV27 with TRBJ1-1; weak D call: TRBD1 (5 bases). V was cut by 2 bases and J by 1 base, with 8 bases left in between. This CDR3 has 14 amino acids. Germline V gene lookup returns CDR1 MNHEY and CDR2 SMNVEV (reference sequence). The CDR3 loop reads CASSLGQGNTEAFF. The CDR3 nucleotides are TGTGCCAGCAGTTTAGGGCAGGGGAACACTGAAGCTTTCTTT.

This clone was counted a single time. V and J are TRBV6-5 and TRBJ2-2, with a weak D call TRBD1 (6 bases). Germline CDR1 reads MNHEY; CDR2 reads SVGAGI. The CDR3 loop spans 16 amino acids. V lost 4 bases and J 4 bases, leaving 16 bases between the germline ends. The CDR3 DNA is TGTGCCAGCAGTTCGAGCAGGGGTCGGGGCACCGGGGAGCTGTTTTTT. Its translation: CASSSSRGRGTGELFF.

This clone has just one count. The chain uses TRBV7-2 and TRBJ2-6; D gene uncertain. V was trimmed by 7 bases and J by 0 bases, leaving 10 bases between them. Germline assignment: CDR1 SGHTA and CDR2 FQGNSA. The CDR3 spans 15 residues. CDR3 residues: CASIGIRSGANVLTF. The CDR3 DNA is TGTGCCAGCATCGGTATTCGCTCTGGGGCCAACGTCCTGACTTTC.

V usage is TRBV19 and J usage is TRBJ1-1; TRBD1 matches at 8 bases. Unmatched junction bases numbered 7, after V lost 5 bases and J lost 2 bases. The germline gives CDR1 LNHDA, CDR2 SQIVND (reference sequence). This CDR3 region has 15 residues. Written as DNA, the CDR3 is TGTGCCAGTAGTTCCCTAGGACAGGGAAACACTGAAGCTTTCTTT. The encoded protein is CASSSLGQGNTEAFF.

This chain links TRBV4-2 with TRBJ2-1, with 7 nucleotides matching TRBD2. This CDR3 has 15 amino acids. CDR1 and CDR2 (germline): LGHNA, YNFKEQ. Trimming at V came to 3 bases and at J to 9 bases, leaving 11 bases not matched to a gene. In DNA form, the CDR3 reads TGTGCCAGCAGCCAGAGGGAGGGCCGAATGAGTGAGCAGTTCTTC. This sequence encodes CASSQREGRMSEQFF.

In this sample, this clone turned up once. The chain links TRBV10-3 to TRBJ1-1; 7 bases line up with TRBD1. CDR1 is ENHRY, CDR2 SYGVKD, per germline. The CDR3 is 15 residues long. V trimming: 6 bases; J trimming: 7 bases; junction bases outside the gene matches: 14. In DNA form, the CDR3 reads TGTGCCATCAGGGGGACGTTCGACAGGGACTTTGAAGCTTTCTTT. Amino acids: CAIRGTFDRDFEAFF.

There are a few counts of this clone. The chain carries TRBV7-2 and TRBJ1-5; D gene unclear. CDR3 length equals 15 residues. Between the trimmed V and J ends, which lost 2 bases and 2 bases, there was a span of 10 bases. CDR1 and CDR2 (germline): SGHTA, FQGNSA. The CDR3 is CASSLNRGGNQPQHF. The CDR3 DNA follows: TGTGCCAGCAGCTTAAACCGGGGTGGCAATCAGCCCCAGCATTTT.

V usage is TRBV5-4 and J usage is TRBJ2-1, with a possible D match to TRBD2 (7 bases). Germline V lookup: CDR1 SGHNT, CDR2 YYREEE (reference sequence). There are 16 residues in the CDR3. V gave up 4 bases and J gave up 0 bases, with 14 bases separating them. DNA for the CDR3: TGTGCCAGCAGCCCGGGGGGCGGGAGCTCCTACAATGAGCAGTTCTTC. Its protein is CASSPGGGSSYNEQFF.

This clone appeared once. This sequence joins TRBV29-1 and TRBJ1-2; 8 nucleotides line up with TRBD1. Germline V gene sequence: CDR1 SQVTM, CDR2 ANQGSEA. CDR3 length equals 14 residues. With V trimmed by 7 bases and J by 3 bases, 10 bases remained unmatched. The CDR3: CSAAQGAKDYGYTF. CDR3 DNA sequence: TGCAGCGCAGCGCAGGGGGCAAAGGACTATGGCTACACCTTC.

This sequence joins TRBV9 and TRBJ2-3; TRBD1 matches at 8 bases. With 2 bases clipped from V and 9 bases from J, the junction kept 14 bases outside the gene matches. CDR1 and CDR2 (germline): SGDLS, YYNGEE. The CDR3 totals 16 residues. CDR3: CASSVGDRTGSLTQYF. The CDR3 nucleotides are TGTGCCAGCAGCGTTGGGGACAGGACAGGGAGTCTGACGCAGTATTTT. Using reference TRBV9 and TRBJ2-3 for the parts outside the CDR3, the full variable domain is DSGVTQTPKHLITATGQRVTLRCSPRSGDLSVYWYQQSLDQGLQFLIQYYNGEERAKGNILERFSAQQFPDLHSELNLSSLELGDSALYFCASSVGDRTGSLTQYFGPGTRLTVL.

V usage is TRBV5-1 and J usage is TRBJ2-3; 9 positions match TRBD2. The CDR3 runs to 16 residues. CDR1 is SGHRS and CDR2 is YFSETQ in the germline V gene. J was trimmed by 2 bases and V by 4 bases; bases with no gene match: 8. The CDR3 DNA follows: TGCGCCAGCAGCCTAGGGACTAGCCGATACACAGATACGCAGTATTTT. As protein: CASSLGTSRYTDTQYF.

The chain carries TRBV29-1 and TRBJ2-5; weak D call: TRBD1 (5 bases). The CDR3 totals 14 residues. V was shortened by 6 bases and J by 5 bases, with 19 bases between the two germline ends. From germline, CDR1 is SQVTM and CDR2 ANQGSEA. The CDR3 reads CSVGFGARMETQYF. The CDR3 nucleotides read TGCAGCGTGGGGTTTGGGGCCCGTATGGAGACCCAGTACTTC.

CDR3 nucleotides: TGTGCCAGCAGCTTAGACCAGGCTGACACTGAAGCTTTCTTT. Amino acids: CASSLDQADTEAFF. This rearrangement joins TRBV7-9 to TRBJ1-1; no definite D call. CDR3 length equals 14 residues. V was pared by 1 base and J by 3 bases, with 9 bases between. Germline assignment: CDR1 SEHNR and CDR2 FQNEAQ (reference sequence). Looking up the rest from reference TRBV7-9 and TRBJ1-1 gives the full variable domain: DTGVSQNPRHKITKRGQNVTFRCDPISEHNRLYWYRQTLGQGPEFLTYFQNEAQLEKSRLLSDRFSAERPKGSFSTLEIQRTEQGDSAMYLCASSLDQADTEAFFGQGTRLTVV.

V and J are TRBV7-2 and TRBJ2-7; 9 positions match TRBD2. This CDR3 is 15 amino acids long. Trimming took 5 bases from V and 2 from J; bases not matched to a gene: 7. Germline-derived CDR1 and CDR2 are SGHTA and FQGNSA. In nucleotides, the CDR3 is TGTGCCAGCAGCCTTCAACGCGGGGGGGCCTACGAGCAGTACTTC. It encodes CASSLQRGGAYEQYF. Variable domain in full (rest from reference TRBV7-2 and TRBJ2-7): GAGVSQSPSNKVTEKGKDVELRCDPISGHTALYWYRQSLGQGLEFLIYFQGNSAPDKSGLPSDRFSAERTGGSVSTLTIQRTQQEDSAVYLCASSLQRGGAYEQYFGPGTRLTVT.

V is TRBV5-4 and J is TRBJ1-1, with D perhaps matching TRBD1 (6 bases). The germline V and J ends were trimmed by 7 bases and 5 bases, with 18 bases remaining between them. There are 14 residues in the CDR3. Germline assignment: CDR1 SGHNT and CDR2 YYREEE (reference sequence). CDR3 DNA sequence: TGTGCCAGCGGCCGTCTTAGGGGGTGGACTGAAGCTTTCTTT. Its protein is CASGRLRGWTEAFF.